The 26 T cell receptor beta chains below come from one sample, sequenced in a study of vaccination effects on CD4 cells after COVID-19. Some clones are missing from TCRdb's copy, which holds only in-frame ones; the method was immunoSEQ multiplex PCR. The data show around 25,000 clones, approximately 75% seen once. No antigens are known for them. Peptide-pool stimulation followed by sequencing identified expanded antigen-specific CD4+ clonotypes in the ViraFEST assay. Investigators separated out CD4+ T cells once 9 to 11 days of culture had passed. Neither prior SARS-CoV-2 infection nor positive nucleocapsid antibodies were present in the vaccine recipients. Sequenced here: CD4+ T cells from PBMCs cultured with SARS-CoV-2 spike peptides, sampled before COVID-19 vaccination. Receptor source: a human donor who received a COVID-19 vaccine.

The gene calls are TRBV10-2 and TRBJ2-2, with 12 positions matching TRBD2. Per germline, CDR1 WSHSY and CDR2 SAAADI. The CDR3 totals 17 residues. V dropped 7 bases and J dropped 7; count of bases not matched to a gene: 13. CDR3 residues: CASTGRLAGVVDGELFF. As DNA, the CDR3 is TGCGCCAGCACCGGGCGACTAGCGGGAGTGGTAGACGGGGAGCTGTTTTTT.

The table lists this clone with a count of one. This sequence joins TRBV28 and TRBJ2-1, with D tentatively TRBD2 (6 bases). The V gene lost 3 bases and the J gene lost 7 bases, with 13 bases spanning the gap. This CDR3 comprises 14 residues. CDR1 and CDR2 (germline): MDHEN, SYDVKM. As DNA, the CDR3 is TGTGCCAGCAGTTTTGGCGGGATGGAAAATGAGCAGTTCTTC. It yields the protein CASSFGGMENEQFF. The full variable domain, its missing parts supplied by reference TRBV28 and TRBJ2-1, is DVKVTQSSRYLVKRTGEKVFLECVQDMDHENMFWYRQDPGLGLRLIYFSYDVKMKEKGDIPEGYSVSREKKERFSLILESASTNQTSMYLCASSFGGMENEQFFGPGTRLTVL.

This chain uses TRBV4-1 with TRBJ1-2, with 7 bases that match TRBD1. There are 14 residues in the CDR3. V lost 2 bases, J lost 7 bases, and 7 bases stayed unmatched. Germline V gene data show CDR1 as MGHRA and CDR2 as YSYEKL. In DNA, the CDR3 is TGCGCCAGCAGCCAACTAGGGGGCTTGCGTGGCTACACCTTC. It yields the protein CASSQLGGLRGYTF.

The chain has TRBV7-9 and TRBJ1-2, with unresolved D. The CDR3 contains 13 residues. Germline V lookup: CDR1 SEHNR, CDR2 FQNEAQ (reference sequence). V lost 3 bases and J lost 4, with 9 bases in between. Written as DNA, the CDR3 is TGTGCCAGCAGCTTGAACGGTTTCTATGGCTACACCTTC. This gives the protein CASSLNGFYGYTF.

The chain joins TRBV5-8 to TRBJ2-7; 9 nucleotides agree with TRBD1. J was trimmed by 2 bases and V by 1 base; bases with no gene match: 7. Looked up from germline, CDR1 is SGHTS and CDR2 is YDEGEE. The CDR3 is 16 amino acids. The CDR3 DNA is TGTGCCAGCAGCTTGTCTGGCGGGACAGGGACCTACGAGCAGTACTTC. Amino acid sequence: CASSLSGGTGTYEQYF.

The chain employs TRBV4-2 and TRBJ2-7, with TRBD1 identical over 8 bases. Unmatched junction bases numbered 0, after V lost 1 base and J lost 1 base. Looked up from germline, CDR1 is LGHNA and CDR2 is YNFKEQ. The CDR3 consists of 14 residues. CDR3 residues: CASSQGQGSYEQYF. CDR3 in DNA: TGTGCCAGCAGCCAAGGACAGGGGTCCTACGAGCAGTACTTC.

The count of this clone is one. The chain is built from TRBV5-1 and TRBJ1-6; no clear D. Germline V gene data show CDR1 as SGHRS and CDR2 as YFSETQ. V lost 0 bases and J 5 bases, leaving 9 bases between the germline ends. The CDR3 length is 15 residues. The DNA of the CDR3 is TGCGCCAGCAGCTTGGCAAGTCGGGATAATTCACCCCTCCACTTT. Its translation: CASSLASRDNSPLHF.

The gene calls are TRBV11-3 and TRBJ2-3; 9 bases are shared with TRBD1. This CDR3 region has 13 residues. V lost 6 bases and J lost 4; bases outside the gene matches: 2. Germline lookup yields CDR1 SGHNT and CDR2 YENEEA. This chain's CDR3 is CASRGQGSDTQYF. The CDR3 coding sequence is TGTGCCAGCAGAGGACAGGGGTCAGATACGCAGTATTTT.

The gene calls are TRBV9 and TRBJ2-1; D is tentatively TRBD1 or TRBD2 (5 bases each). Trimming stripped 3 bases from V and 0 bases from J, with 10 bases between. The CDR3 runs to 15 residues. Germline CDR1 and CDR2: SGDLS and YYNGEE. CDR3 bases: TGTGCCAGCAGCGCCGGGACGACCTCCTACAATGAGCAGTTCTTC. It encodes CASSAGTTSYNEQFF.

V and J are TRBV19 and TRBJ1-6; no reliable D call. The CDR3 sequence is 12 residues long. The ends were cut back, 5 bases at V and 9 bases at J, with 8 bases in the middle. Germline loops: CDR1 LNHDA, CDR2 SQIVND (reference sequence). CDR3: CASSSFGSPLHF. CDR3 DNA: TGTGCCAGTAGTTCCTTCGGTTCACCCCTCCACTTT. Looking up the rest from reference TRBV19 and TRBJ1-6 gives the full variable domain: DGGITQSPKYLFRKEGQNVTLSCEQNLNHDAMYWYRQDPGQGLRLIYYSQIVNDFQKGDIAEGYSVSREKKESFPLTVTSAQKNPTAFYLCASSSFGSPLHFGNGTRLTVT.

The J gene is TRBJ2-2, the V gene TRBV3-1 (or the pseudogene TRBV3-2); D is uncertain. V was shortened by 9 bases and J by 2 bases, with 4 bases between the two germline ends. Germline lookup yields CDR1 LGHDT and CDR2 YNNKEL (reference sequence). The CDR3 has 11 residues. The CDR3 DNA sequence: TGTGCCAGTAGTAACACCGGGGAGCTGTTTTTT. The encoded protein is CASSNTGELFF.

This clone was counted a few times. This chain connects TRBV5-1 to TRBJ1-6; D might be TRBD1 (6 bases). V lost 0 bases, J lost 7 bases, and 17 bases lay in between. The CDR3 sequence is 17 residues long. CDR1 SGHRS and CDR2 YFSETQ come from the germline V gene. The CDR3 DNA follows: TGCGCCAGCAGCTTGGAGCCTCACAGGGTAGACAATTCACCCCTCCACTTT. Encoded protein: CASSLEPHRVDNSPLHF.

This chain's CDR3 is CASSLLPGEGETQYF. The CDR3 DNA follows: TGCGCCAGCAGCTTGCTCCCGGGGGAGGGGGAGACCCAGTACTTC. The chain has TRBV5-1 and TRBJ2-5, with 7 bases identical to TRBD2. V trimming: 1 base; J trimming: 5 bases; junction bases outside the gene matches: 8. The CDR3 extends over 15 amino acids. From germline, CDR1 is SGHRS and CDR2 YFSETQ.

V usage is TRBV25-1 and J usage is TRBJ2-7; 9 positions agree with TRBD2. V lost 4 bases and J lost 0; bases outside the gene matches: 1. CDR1 MGHDK and CDR2 SYGVNS come from the germline V gene. There are 14 residues in the CDR3. CDR3: CASSGSGGSYEQYF. CDR3 sequence (DNA): TGTGCCAGCAGTGGTAGCGGGGGCTCCTACGAGCAGTACTTC.

This clone was detected once. CDR3: CSASNFREQYF. CDR3 nucleotides: TGCAGTGCTAGTAACTTTCGCGAGCAGTACTTC. V and J are TRBV20-1 and TRBJ2-7; unclear D gene. CDR1 and CDR2 from the germline V gene are DFQATT and SNEGSKA (reference sequence). The CDR3 totals 11 residues. Trimming stripped 3 bases from V and 6 bases from J, with 9 bases between.

This sequence joins TRBV2 and TRBJ2-7, with D perhaps TRBD1 or TRBD2 (5 bases each). Germline loops: CDR1 SNHLY, CDR2 FYNNEI. V lost 4 bases, J lost 1 base, and 11 bases lay in between. The CDR3 is 14 amino acids. The CDR3 DNA reads TGTGCCAGCAGTGGGGACGGGTTGTCCTACGAGCAGTACTTC. As protein: CASSGDGLSYEQYF.

The chain employs TRBV29-1 and TRBJ1-1; 7 bases match TRBD1. V shed 6 bases and J 4 bases; nucleotides not matched to a gene: 5. CDR1 is SQVTM and CDR2 is ANQGSEA in the germline V gene. This CDR3 is built from 12 residues. CDR3 coding DNA: TGCAGCGTCGAAAACAGGGGCACTGAAGCTTTCTTT. Translation gives CSVENRGTEAFF.

The chain employs TRBV10-3 and TRBJ2-2, with 7 nucleotides matching TRBD2. The V and J ends lost 11 bases and 2 bases, in that order; junction bases with no gene match: 11. The CDR3 consists of 15 residues. Germline CDR1 and CDR2: ENHRY and SYGVKD. In DNA, the CDR3 is TGTGCCTCCCATGCCGGGACTACAAACACCGGGGAGCTGTTTTTT. Its translation: CASHAGTTNTGELFF.

V gene TRBV18 combines with J gene TRBJ1-1; D is undetermined. The CDR3 has 16 amino acids. Trimming stripped 6 bases from V and 3 bases from J, with 20 bases between. CDR1 and CDR2 (germline): KGHSH, LQKENI. The CDR3 coding sequence is TGTGCCAGCTCGCCAGCCGGACCGGGATCGGACACTGAAGCTTTCTTT. Residues: CASSPAGPGSDTEAFF.

The chain carries TRBV5-1 and TRBJ2-1, with 9 bases lining up with TRBD1. Trimming took 5 bases from V and 7 from J; bases not matched to a gene: 7. This CDR3 region has 14 residues. Germline loops: CDR1 SGHRS, CDR2 YFSETQ. CDR3 loop: CASRLGQGNNEQFF. The DNA of the CDR3 is TGCGCCAGCAGACTAGGACAGGGGAATAATGAGCAGTTCTTC.

The chain recombines TRBV5-1 with TRBJ2-3; D tentatively reads TRBD1 or TRBD2 (5 bases each). Germline CDR1 is SGHRS and CDR2 is YFSETQ. With 0 bases removed from V and 3 bases from J, the gap between germline ends came to 14 bases. CDR3 length: 16 residues. The CDR3 is CASSLVVGTSTDTQYF. In DNA, the CDR3 is TGCGCCAGCAGCTTGGTAGTGGGGACCTCTACAGATACGCAGTATTTT.

The chain links TRBV27 to TRBJ1-5; D uncertain. V was pared by 3 bases and J by 6 bases, with 12 bases between. Germline CDR1 is MNHEY and CDR2 is SMNVEV (reference sequence). This CDR3 spans 14 amino acids. CDR3 nucleotide sequence: TGTGCCAGCAGTTTGGCCCCCTCTGGTCAGCCCCAGCATTTT. Translated: CASSLAPSGQPQHF.

This clone was observed a few times. This chain connects TRBV7-2 to TRBJ2-1; TRBD1 agrees at 7 bases. V lost 1 base to trimming and J lost 2 bases; unmatched junction nucleotides: 2. Germline V CDR1 and CDR2: SGHTA, FQGNSA. The CDR3 is made up of 15 amino acids. The CDR3 DNA reads as TGTGCCAGCAGCTTAGACAGGGGAACCTACAATGAGCAGTTCTTC. Its translation is CASSLDRGTYNEQFF.

CDR3 nucleotides: TGCAGCGCCGAGGAGCGGGGTGACTATGGCTACACCTTC. Its translation is CSAEERGDYGYTF. The chain links TRBV29-1 to TRBJ1-2; no firm D call. The CDR3 contains 13 residues. Trimming cost V 7 bases and J 3 bases, with 15 bases left between them. In germline, CDR1 is SQVTM, CDR2 ANQGSEA.

The chain links TRBV25-1 to TRBJ2-3; D remains unclear. The V gene lost 2 bases and the J gene lost 0 bases, with 6 bases spanning the gap. Germline CDR1 and CDR2: MGHDK and SYGVNS. The CDR3 has 14 residues. Here the CDR3 DNA reads TGTGCCAGCAGTGAAGTGGACAGCACAGATACGCAGTATTTT. Translating it yields CASSEVDSTDTQYF.

V and J are TRBV12-5 and TRBJ2-1; 7 nucleotides agree with TRBD2. CDR1 is LGHNT, CDR2 FRNRAP, per germline. The CDR3 loop spans 14 amino acids. The CDR3 DNA follows: TGTGCGGCCAGTGAAGCGGGAATCTACAATGAGCAGTTCTTC. Protein sequence: CAASEAGIYNEQFF.